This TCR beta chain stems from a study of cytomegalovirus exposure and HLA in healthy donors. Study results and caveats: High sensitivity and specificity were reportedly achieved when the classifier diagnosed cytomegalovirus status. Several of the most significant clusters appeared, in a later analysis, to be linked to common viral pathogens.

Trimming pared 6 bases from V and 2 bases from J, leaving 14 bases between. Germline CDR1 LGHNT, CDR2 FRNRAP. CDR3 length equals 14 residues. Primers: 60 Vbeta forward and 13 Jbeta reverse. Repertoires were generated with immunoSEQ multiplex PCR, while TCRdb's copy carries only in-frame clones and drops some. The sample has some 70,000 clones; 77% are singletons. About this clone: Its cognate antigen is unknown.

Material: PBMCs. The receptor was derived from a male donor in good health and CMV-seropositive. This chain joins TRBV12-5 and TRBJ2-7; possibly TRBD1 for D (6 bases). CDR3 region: CASGLDSPPYEQYF. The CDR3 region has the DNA TGTGCTAGTGGCCTGGACAGTCCTCCCTACGAGCAGTACTTC. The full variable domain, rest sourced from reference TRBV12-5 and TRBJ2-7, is DARVTQTPRHKVTEMGQEVTMRCQPILGHNTVFWYRQTMMQGLELLAYFRNRAPLDDSGMPKDRFSAEMPDATLATLKIQPSEPRDSAVYFCASGLDSPPYEQYFGPGTRLTVT.